A single sample gave rise to the 23 T cell receptor beta chains below, sequenced in a study of radiotherapy plus CTLA-4 blockade in lung cancer. Profiling relied on immunoSEQ multiplex PCR, and the TCRdb table lists in-frame clones only, not all of them. The sample lists 45,000 or so clones, 65% to 85% occurring once. Specimen: peripheral blood, collected from a patient treated with radiotherapy plus ipilimumab. Every receptor here comes from a human donor with non-small cell lung cancer who had stable disease on radiotherapy plus ipilimumab.

Concerning this clone itself: At one boundary the junction diverges from the germline segment, which might be a read error. The gene calls are TRBV7-9 and TRBJ1-4, with D unclear. Looked up from germline, CDR1 is SEHNR and CDR2 is FQNEAQ (reference sequence). The CDR3 contains 12 residues. The CDR3 is CASGFYDEKLFF. The CDR3 region has the DNA TGTGCCAGCGGCTTCTATGATGAAAAACTGTTTTTT.

This clone was seen only a few times. The gene calls are TRBV10-1 and TRBJ2-7; 9 nucleotides agree with TRBD1. V lost 3 bases to trimming and J lost 4 bases; unmatched junction nucleotides: 1. CDR3 length equals 13 residues. Per the germline V gene, CDR1 is WNHNN and CDR2 is SYGVQD (reference sequence). The CDR3 sequence is CASSEQGAYEQYF. The CDR3 DNA is TGCGCCAGCAGTGAACAGGGGGCTTACGAGCAGTACTTC.

This clone was detected once. The chain couples TRBV29-1 to TRBJ2-1; 10 positions agree with TRBD1. This CDR3 has 14 amino acids. Trimming removed 3 bases from V and 6 bases from J; junction bases left unmatched: 5. Germline assignment: CDR1 SQVTM and CDR2 ANQGSEA. As DNA, the CDR3 is TGCAGCGTTGAGACAGGGGGCGGGGGCAATGAGCAGTTCTTC. Translation: CSVETGGGGNEQFF.

The chain carries TRBV19 and TRBJ1-2; a possible D gene is TRBD1 (6 bases). The CDR3 has 12 amino acids. Trimming stripped 9 bases from V and 5 bases from J, with 13 bases between. CDR1 is LNHDA, CDR2 SQIVND, per germline (reference sequence). Written as DNA, the CDR3 is TGTGCCAGCGCGAGAGGGGGTTATGGCTACACCTTC. Translated, it gives CASARGGYGYTF.

The gene calls are TRBV5-6 and TRBJ2-1; 7 bases are shared with TRBD1. J lost 1 base, V lost 5 bases, and 6 bases had no gene match. CDR1 is SGHDT, CDR2 YYEEEE, per germline. This CDR3 spans 15 amino acids. CDR3 sequence: CASSRGQSSYNEQFF. The CDR3 DNA follows: TGTGCCAGCAGTCGGGGACAGTCGTCCTACAATGAGCAGTTCTTC.

The chain recombines TRBV5-1 with TRBJ1-2; D gene uncertain. V was clipped by 4 bases and J by 1 base, with 11 bases between them. The length of the CDR3 is 14 residues. Germline loops: CDR1 SGHRS, CDR2 YFSETQ. The CDR3 region is CASSEQIGNYGYTF. CDR3 DNA: TGCGCCAGCAGCGAACAAATTGGTAACTATGGCTACACCTTC.

Comment on this clone: Within the sample, other DNA sequences also encode this same CDR3. The V gene is TRBV5-1, the J gene TRBJ2-5, with 9 nucleotides matching TRBD2. Trimming removed 4 bases from V and 2 bases from J; junction bases left unmatched: 3. Germline V gene data show CDR1 as SGHRS and CDR2 as YFSETQ. CDR3 length: 14 amino acids. This chain's CDR3 is CASSPAGGQETQYF. CDR3 nucleotide sequence: TGCGCCAGCAGCCCAGCGGGGGGACAAGAGACCCAGTACTTC.

This clone was detected only a few times. The chain carries TRBV4-1 and TRBJ2-5; 11 bases are shared with TRBD2. The germline V gene encodes CDR1 MGHRA and CDR2 YSYEKL. The V segment lost 1 base and the J segment 5 bases; nucleotides outside the gene matches: 3. This CDR3 contains 15 residues. The CDR3 DNA follows: TGCGCCAGCAGCCAAGGACTAGCGGGGCCTGAGACCCAGTACTTC. Protein: CASSQGLAGPETQYF.

This clone was recorded a few times. The chain couples TRBV11-2 to TRBJ1-2; 9 bases agree with TRBD1. The length of the CDR3 is 18 residues. The ends lost 5 bases at V and 3 bases at J; junction bases unmatched: 16. Germline V CDR1 and CDR2: SGHAT, FQNNGV. The CDR3, as DNA: TGTGCCAGCAGCAATCATGTCACCCGGGACAGGGCTTACTATGGCTACACCTTC. This translates into CASSNHVTRDRAYYGYTF.

The chain uses TRBV4-3 and TRBJ2-7, with 9 bases fitting TRBD1. With V trimmed by 4 bases and J by 5 bases, 9 bases remained unmatched. Germline loops: CDR1 LGHNA, CDR2 YSLEER. The CDR3 consists of 15 residues. This chain's CDR3 is CASSLKPTGGDEQYF. In DNA, the CDR3 is TGCGCCAGCAGCCTCAAGCCCACAGGGGGCGACGAGCAGTACTTC.

The chain has TRBV7-6 and TRBJ1-5; maybe TRBD1 (5 bases). The CDR3 contains 15 residues. Trimming shortened V by 1 base and J by 4 bases, and 11 bases separated the two germline ends. Germline V gene data show CDR1 as SGHVS and CDR2 as FNYEAQ. CDR3 bases: TGTGCCAGCAGCTTAGTACCAGGGTCTAATCAGCCCCAGCATTTT. This codes for CASSLVPGSNQPQHF.

This clone was observed a few times. The gene calls are TRBV4-3 and TRBJ1-6; D unclear. Between the trimmed V and J ends, which lost 1 base and 3 bases, there was a span of 7 bases. Per germline, CDR1 LGHNA and CDR2 YSLEER. The CDR3 runs 15 residues. CDR3 in amino acids: CASSQVLSYNSPLHF. The CDR3 DNA is TGCGCCAGCAGCCAAGTTTTAAGCTATAATTCACCCCTCCACTTT.

The chain employs TRBV27 and TRBJ2-1; D call uncertain. The germline V and J ends were trimmed by 2 bases and 4 bases, with 18 bases remaining between them. Germline V gene lookup returns CDR1 MNHEY and CDR2 SMNVEV (reference sequence). The CDR3 has 17 amino acids. CDR3 in amino acids: CASSLRPTPLLYNEQFF. The CDR3 DNA is TGTGCCAGCAGTTTACGGCCAACCCCTCTTCTTTACAATGAGCAGTTCTTC.

The chain is built from TRBV19 and TRBJ1-1, with unresolved D. Deletions cut 4 bases from V and 6 bases from J, with 6 bases between. Germline V lookup: CDR1 LNHDA, CDR2 SQIVND (reference sequence). The CDR3 consists of 11 residues. The DNA of the CDR3 is TGTGCCAGTAGTACCCAAGCTGAAGCTTTCTTT. This gives the protein CASSTQAEAFF.

V is TRBV27 and J is TRBJ2-1; the match to TRBD1 covers 7 bases. From germline, CDR1 is MNHEY and CDR2 SMNVEV (reference sequence). This CDR3 has 13 residues. Trimming took 6 bases from V and 6 from J; bases not matched to a gene: 5. CDR3 in DNA: TGTGCCAGCAGGGGACAGCTACTCAATGAGCAGTTCTTC. It specifies CASRGQLLNEQFF.

This chain joins TRBV6-5 and TRBJ1-1; possibly TRBD1 for D (5 bases). CDR1 and CDR2 from the germline V gene are MNHEY and SVGAGI. The V and J ends lost 5 bases and 9 bases respectively, with 16 bases between them. This CDR3 region has 13 residues. The CDR3 here is CASSLTLQGKAFF. Here the CDR3 DNA reads TGTGCCAGCAGTCTTACTCTGCAGGGAAAAGCTTTCTTT.

V usage is TRBV30 and J usage is TRBJ1-2, with D maybe TRBD1 (5 bases). Per germline, CDR1 GTSNPN and CDR2 SVGIG (reference sequence). Trimming pared 2 bases from V and 4 bases from J, leaving 20 bases between. The CDR3 is 16 residues long. The chain's CDR3 is CAWSNTQSGAGYGYTF. CDR3 nucleotides: TGTGCCTGGAGTAACACCCAGAGCGGGGCGGGCTATGGCTACACCTTC.

The chain uses TRBV10-3 and TRBJ1-5, with TRBD1 matching over 7 bases. V dropped 2 bases and J dropped 5; count of bases not matched to a gene: 9. The CDR3 is 16 amino acids. The V gene's germline CDR1 is ENHRY and CDR2 SYGVKD. CDR3 bases: TGTGCCATCAGTGAGGGGCAGGGACAGTCGGATCAGCCCCAGCATTTT. Encoded protein: CAISEGQGQSDQPQHF.

The rearrangement uses TRBV25-1 and TRBJ2-7; TRBD1 is a possible D gene (7 bases). CDR1 MGHDK and CDR2 SYGVNS come from the germline V gene. Trimming removed 1 base from V and 2 bases from J, with 12 bases in between. This CDR3 comprises 15 residues. The CDR3 loop reads CASSESGGGAYEQYF. DNA of the CDR3: TGTGCCAGCAGTGAATCAGGAGGGGGCGCCTACGAGCAGTACTTC.

The CDR3 reads CASSQGTGVNEKLFF. CDR3 nucleotide sequence: TGTGCCAGCAGCCAAGGGACAGGGGTAAATGAAAAACTGTTTTTT. J is TRBJ1-4 and V is TRBV4-2, with TRBD1 matching 9 bases. V gave up 1 base and J gave up 5 bases; unmatched junction bases: 2. Per germline, CDR1 LGHNA and CDR2 YNFKEQ. The CDR3 runs to 15 residues.

Note on this clone: Compared with germline, one end of the junction differs, possibly owing to a read error. J is TRBJ1-2 and V is TRBV6-1, with TRBD1 as a possible D gene (6 bases). The germline V gene encodes CDR1 MNHNS and CDR2 SASEGT. The CDR3 is 14 residues long. The chain's CDR3 is CASSEALQGHGYIF. The CDR3 nucleotides are TGTGCCAGCAGTGAAGCGCTTCAGGGGCATGGCTACATCTTC.

This rearrangement joins TRBV27 to TRBJ2-2, with D tentatively TRBD2 (5 bases). V lost 7 bases, J lost 7 bases, and 19 bases lay in between. The CDR3 extends over 15 amino acids. Germline V lookup: CDR1 MNHEY, CDR2 SMNVEV (reference sequence). The CDR3 coding sequence is TGTGCCAGCATTAAAAATAAGGGTGCGGGCGGGGAGCTGTTTTTT. Translation: CASIKNKGAGGELFF.

This clone was seen only a few times. The chain employs TRBV7-6 and TRBJ1-3; tentative D call: TRBD1 (6 bases). The CDR3 runs 14 residues. The V gene's germline CDR1 is SGHVS and CDR2 FNYEAQ. Between the trimmed V and J ends, which lost 1 base and 8 bases, there was a span of 12 bases. The DNA of the CDR3 is TGTGCCAGCAGCTTAGATCCAGGGGCATACACCATATATTTT. Translation gives CASSLDPGAYTIYF.